This T cell receptor beta chain is from a study of cytomegalovirus exposure and HLA in healthy donors. V lost 7 bases and J lost 4; bases outside the gene matches: 14. CDR1 ENHRY and CDR2 SYGVKD come from the germline V gene. This CDR3 has 17 amino acids. Primers: 60 Vbeta forward and 13 Jbeta reverse. TCRdb's table, derived via immunoSEQ multiplex PCR, lists solely in-frame clones and lacks some. The sample gives around 63,000 clones, roughly 84% of which show up once; roughly 3% is in the top ten. The sequenced sample was PBMCs. The rearrangement links TRBV10-3 to TRBJ1-1; 11 nucleotides agree with TRBD1. This TCR came from a woman younger than 45 in good health and CMV-seronegative. The chain's CDR3 is CAITRGGTGGGRTEAFF. CDR3 DNA sequence: TGTGCCATCACAAGGGGAGGGACAGGGGGAGGTCGCACTGAAGCTTTCTTT.